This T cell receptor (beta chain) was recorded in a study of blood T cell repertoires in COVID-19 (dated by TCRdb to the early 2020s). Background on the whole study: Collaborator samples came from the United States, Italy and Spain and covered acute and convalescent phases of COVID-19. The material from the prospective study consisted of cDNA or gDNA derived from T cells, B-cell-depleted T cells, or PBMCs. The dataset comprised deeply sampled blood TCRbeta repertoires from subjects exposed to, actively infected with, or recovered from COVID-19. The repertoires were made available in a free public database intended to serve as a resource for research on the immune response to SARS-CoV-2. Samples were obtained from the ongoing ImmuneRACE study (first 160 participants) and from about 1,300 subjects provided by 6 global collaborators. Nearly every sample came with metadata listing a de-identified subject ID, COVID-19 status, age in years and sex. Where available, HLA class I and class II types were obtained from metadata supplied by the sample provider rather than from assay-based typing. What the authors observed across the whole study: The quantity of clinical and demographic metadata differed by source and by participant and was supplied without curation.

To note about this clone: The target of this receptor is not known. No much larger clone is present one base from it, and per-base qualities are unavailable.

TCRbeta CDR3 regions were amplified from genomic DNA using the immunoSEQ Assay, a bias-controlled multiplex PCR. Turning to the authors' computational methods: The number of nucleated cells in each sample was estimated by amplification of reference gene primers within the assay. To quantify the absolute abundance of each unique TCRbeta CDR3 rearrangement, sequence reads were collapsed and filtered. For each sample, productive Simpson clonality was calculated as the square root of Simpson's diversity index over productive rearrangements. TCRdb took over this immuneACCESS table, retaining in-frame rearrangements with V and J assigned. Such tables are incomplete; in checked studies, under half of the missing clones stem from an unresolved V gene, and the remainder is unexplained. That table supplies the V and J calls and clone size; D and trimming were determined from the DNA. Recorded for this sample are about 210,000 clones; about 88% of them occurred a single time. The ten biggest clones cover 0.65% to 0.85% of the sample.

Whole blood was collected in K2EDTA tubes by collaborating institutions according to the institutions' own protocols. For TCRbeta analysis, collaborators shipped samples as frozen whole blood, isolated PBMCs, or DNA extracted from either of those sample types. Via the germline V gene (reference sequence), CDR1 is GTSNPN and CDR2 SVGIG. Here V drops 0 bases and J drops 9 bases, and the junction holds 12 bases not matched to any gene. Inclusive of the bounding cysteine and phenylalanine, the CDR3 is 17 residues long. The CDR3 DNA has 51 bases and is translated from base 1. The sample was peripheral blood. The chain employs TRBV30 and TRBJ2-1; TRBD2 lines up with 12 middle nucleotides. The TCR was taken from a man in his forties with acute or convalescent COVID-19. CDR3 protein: CAWSVLVLAGGSFEQFF. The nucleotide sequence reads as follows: TGTGCCTGGAGTGTACTAGTACTAGCGGGAGGCAGTTTTGAGCAGTTCTTC.